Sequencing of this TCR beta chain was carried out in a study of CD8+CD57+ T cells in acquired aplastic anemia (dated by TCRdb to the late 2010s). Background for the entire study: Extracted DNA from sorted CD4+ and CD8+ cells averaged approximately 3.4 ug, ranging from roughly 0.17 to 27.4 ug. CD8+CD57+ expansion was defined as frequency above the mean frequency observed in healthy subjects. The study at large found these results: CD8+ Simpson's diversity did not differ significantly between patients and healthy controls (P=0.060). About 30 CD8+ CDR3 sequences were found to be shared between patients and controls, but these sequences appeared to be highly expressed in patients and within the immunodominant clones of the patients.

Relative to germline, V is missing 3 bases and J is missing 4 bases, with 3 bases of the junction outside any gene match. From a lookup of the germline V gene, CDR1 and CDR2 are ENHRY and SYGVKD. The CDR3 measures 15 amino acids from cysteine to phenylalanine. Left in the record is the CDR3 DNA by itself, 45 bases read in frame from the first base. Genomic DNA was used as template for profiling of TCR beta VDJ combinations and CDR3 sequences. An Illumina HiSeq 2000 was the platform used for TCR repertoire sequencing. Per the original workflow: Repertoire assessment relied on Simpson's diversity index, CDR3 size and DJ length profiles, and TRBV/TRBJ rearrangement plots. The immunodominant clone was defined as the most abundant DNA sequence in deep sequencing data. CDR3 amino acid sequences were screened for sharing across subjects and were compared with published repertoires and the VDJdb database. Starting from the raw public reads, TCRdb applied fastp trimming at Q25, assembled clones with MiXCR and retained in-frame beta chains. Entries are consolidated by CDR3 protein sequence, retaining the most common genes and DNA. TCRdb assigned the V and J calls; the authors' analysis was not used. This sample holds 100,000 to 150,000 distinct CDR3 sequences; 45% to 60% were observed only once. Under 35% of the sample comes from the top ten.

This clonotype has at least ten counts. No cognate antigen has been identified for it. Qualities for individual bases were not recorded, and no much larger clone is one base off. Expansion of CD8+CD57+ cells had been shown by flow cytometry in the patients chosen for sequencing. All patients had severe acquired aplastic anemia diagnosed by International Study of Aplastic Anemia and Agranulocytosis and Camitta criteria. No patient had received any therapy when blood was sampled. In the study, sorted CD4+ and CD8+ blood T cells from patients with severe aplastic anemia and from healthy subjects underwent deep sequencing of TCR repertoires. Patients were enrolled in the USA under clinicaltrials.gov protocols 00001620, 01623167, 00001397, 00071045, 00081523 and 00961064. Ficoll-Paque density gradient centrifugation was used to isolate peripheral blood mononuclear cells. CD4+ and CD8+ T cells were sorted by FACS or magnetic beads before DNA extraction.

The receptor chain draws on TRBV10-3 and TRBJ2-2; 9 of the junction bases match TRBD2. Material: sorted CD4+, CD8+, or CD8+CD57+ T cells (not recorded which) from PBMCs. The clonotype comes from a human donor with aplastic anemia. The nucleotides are TGTGCCATCAGTGAATGGCGGGAGGGCACCGGGGAGCTGTTTTTT. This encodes CAISEWREGTGELFF.